What follows describes a single TCR beta chain. This clonotype was observed at least ten times. The antigen this receptor binds is unknown. Qualities for individual bases were not recorded, and no much larger clone is one base off. Moderately to severely active disease, a Clinical Activity Score of at least 3, a NOSPECS grade of at least 4, and a duration under 3 months were present in ophthalmopathy patients. The study excluded patients with uncontrolled infections, other autoimmune diseases, pregnancy or lactation. Diagnoses relied on clinical symptoms, serum thyroxine and TRAb, thyroid ultrasound and orbital computed tomography. PBMCs were separated from roughly 9.6 ml of fresh peripheral blood using Ficoll-Paque density gradient centrifugation. Total RNA was extracted with Trizol reagent, and quality was checked on an Agilent 2100 Bioanalyzer. CDR1 and CDR2 are drawn from the germline V gene (reference sequence): DFQATT, SNEGSKA. Reading from cysteine to phenylalanine, the CDR3 counts 13 amino acids. Only CDR3 DNA is held: 39 bases, read in frame from base 1. Trimming at the junction amounts to 0 bases on V and 8 bases on J, and the germline ends lie 12 bases apart.

This sample stems from a study of T cells in Graves' hyperthyroidism and ophthalmopathy (dated by TCRdb to about 2019). Notes on the research overall: Peripheral blood was sampled at the time of initial diagnosis, prior to any treatment. TCR V-J signatures able to tell the groups apart were searched for in a discovery cohort of around 95 patients, of whom about 40 had Graves' ophthalmopathy and about 60 had stable Graves' hyperthyroidism. Prospective prediction of ophthalmopathy was tested in an independent validation cohort of some 19 hyperthyroidism patients and 17 patients who later progressed to ophthalmopathy. The roughly 90 discovery patients were divided at random into training and test sets in a 7:3 ratio. In addition, the study compared T-cell repertoires in thyroid tissue and in blood from roughly six Graves' hyperthyroidism patients. After blood sampling, hyperthyroidism patients were treated with methimazole at a starting dose of 30 mg daily, and ophthalmopathy patients were treated with high-dose intravenous methylprednisolone. TCR Vbeta CDR3 sequencing of 130 to 150 peripheral blood samples (43 ophthalmopathy, around 80 hyperthyroidism and around 17 progressor patients) is reported in the paper. The paper as a whole reports these results and caveats: In validation, progression to ophthalmopathy was predicted by the model with 70.59% sensitivity and 72.22% specificity, a median of 6.5 months before onset. Sample size was not statistically predetermined, and investigators were not blinded to group allocation. Most expanded thyroid clonotypes (frequency above 0.001) were also detected in blood, a finding suggesting that blood repertoires may reflect thyroid immune responses. A model built on a 13 V-J signature distinguished ophthalmopathy from stable hyperthyroidism, reaching roughly 88% sensitivity and 81.08% specificity in cross-validation and 80%/75% in testing.

Amplification of TCR beta CDR3 regions was carried out from RNA transcripts. For the first round of RT-PCR on the TCR CDR3, the HTBI primer set was used together with the Qiagen OneStep RT-PCR kit. Libraries were constructed in a second round of multiplex PCR, after which size selection and purification were performed. Libraries were sequenced paired-end with 100 bp reads on an Illumina HiSeq2000. The authors' analysis ran thus. SOAPnuke was used to process the raw data, removing reads that contained adapters or uncalled bases, had a mean Phred below 15, or lacked an exact match to the constant primer or identifier. High-quality paired reads were merged using COPE v1.2.5, and each unique nucleotide sequence was defined as a clonotype. MiTCR v1.1 was used to align clonotypes to the IMGT TRBV, TRBD and TRBJ reference segments. Analysis was restricted to V-J combinations with a frequency above 0.0001, which covered about 99% of repertoires. A TCS score was defined as the ratio between F50 (clonal expansion) and ExV (chaos), using BLOSUM62-based TCRdist between CDR3 peptides within each V-J. Welch's t-statistics and random forest reduced 500 to 550 V-J features to 13, which were used in a naive Bayes classifier (R e1071). TCRdb passed the public sequencing reads through fastp at Q25 and MiXCR, retaining productive beta sequences. A single entry per CDR3 protein holds the most common genes and DNA from its merged rows. The authors' filters were not applied to this entry. This sample gives 500,000 to 800,000 distinct CDR3 sequences in total; roughly 15% of them show up just once. The ten largest clones add up to 9.5% to 15% of the sample.

The TCR comes from a woman aged 50 to 60 with Graves' ophthalmopathy. Recombination linked TRBV20-1 to TRBJ2-3; the D region possibly corresponds to TRBD2 (6 bases align). Sequencing was carried out using blood. The encoded CDR3 is CSARDGGSGTQYF. The DNA is as follows: TGCAGTGCTAGAGATGGGGGGTCGGGTACGCAGTATTTT.